These 6 T cell receptor beta chains originate from one sample sequenced in a study of glioma-infiltrating T cells. Amplification of TCR alpha and beta CDR3 regions from RNA used iRepertoire nested multiplex PCR. TCRdb ran MiXCR on the multiplex PCR reads and lists one entry per CDR3 protein. The sample shows 170,000 or so distinct CDR3 sequences, more than 35% of them seen only once. The source material was glioma tissue, nonneoplastic brain tissue, or PBMCs (not recorded which). The receptors here all came from a human donor with low-grade glioma or glioblastoma, undergoing nonglioma brain surgery, or in good health (not recorded which).

As concerns this clonotype: This could be a read error, since a much larger clone is one nucleotide away. This chain links TRBV28 with TRBJ1-5; unclear D gene. This CDR3 is 15 amino acids long. Germline assignment: CDR1 MDHEN and CDR2 SYDVKM. V shed 2 bases and J shed 3 bases, with 11 bases lying between them. The CDR3 is CASSLRGGFNQPQHF. The CDR3 DNA sequence: TGTGCCAGCAGTTTAAGAGGCGGATTCAATCAGCCCCAGCATTTT.

The chain is built from TRBV28 and TRBJ1-5; no reliable D call. The germline V gene has CDR1 MDHEN and CDR2 SYDVKM. Trimming stripped 10 bases from V and 4 bases from J, with 23 bases between. The CDR3 totals 16 residues. Here the CDR3 DNA reads TGTGCCACCCCTCCCCCGCTGGGCCACTCTAATCAGCCCCAGCATTTT. It translates to CATPPPLGHSNQPQHF.

This chain uses TRBV2 with TRBJ2-7; 7 nucleotides agree with TRBD1. The trim removed 5 bases at V and 1 base at J, leaving 5 bases unmatched. Germline assignment: CDR1 SNHLY and CDR2 FYNNEI. The CDR3 covers 14 residues. The CDR3 spells CASSRDRQSYEQYF. The DNA for the CDR3 is TGTGCCAGCAGTAGGGACAGACAGTCCTACGAGCAGTACTTC.

This clonotype was counted many times. This chain connects TRBV14 to TRBJ2-1, with 7 bases aligning to TRBD1. The CDR3 covers 11 residues. Losses at the gene ends were 5 bases for V and 8 bases for J; bases not matched to a gene: 0. The V gene's germline CDR1 is SGHDN and CDR2 FVKESK. The CDR3 loop reads CASSTGDEQFF. CDR3 DNA: TGTGCCAGCAGCACAGGGGATGAGCAGTTCTTC.

The chain links TRBV2 to TRBJ2-1; no reliable D call. CDR3 size: 12 residues. Per germline, CDR1 SNHLY and CDR2 FYNNEI. Trimming cost V 2 bases and J 13 bases, with 12 bases left between them. CDR3 DNA: TGTGCCAGCAGTGAACAGTCGATTGAACAGTTCTTC. Translated, it gives CASSEQSIEQFF.

This clonotype was recorded many times. The chain recombines TRBV28 with TRBJ1-1; 8 positions match TRBD1. With V trimmed by 1 base and J by 5 bases, 3 bases remained unmatched. CDR1 and CDR2 (germline): MDHEN, SYDVKM. The CDR3 spans 14 residues. The CDR3 nucleotides read TGTGCCAGCAGTTTATACAACAGGGGGACTGAAGCTTTCTTT. It yields the protein CASSLYNRGTEAFF. The whole variable domain, filled in from reference TRBV28 and TRBJ1-1, reads DVKVTQSSRYLVKRTGEKVFLECVQDMDHENMFWYRQDPGLGLRLIYFSYDVKMKEKGDIPEGYSVSREKKERFSLILESASTNQTSMYLCASSLYNRGTEAFFGQGTRLTVV.